This paragraph reports one T cell receptor beta chain. As yet, its antigen is unknown. Generated by immunoSEQ multiplex PCR, the TCRdb table keeps only in-frame clones and is missing some. This table holds fewer than 35,000 clones, just over 90% found once. The germline V and J ends were trimmed by 0 bases and 3 bases, with 11 bases remaining between them. CDR3 size: 15 residues. Germline-derived CDR1 and CDR2 are LGHNA and YSLEER. The data stem from a study of T cell responses to AZD1222 COVID-19 vaccine. In the study overall: Whether given at about 4 or about 12 weeks, second doses were pooled.

The study, taken as a whole, reports: Baseline seropositives among AZD1222 recipients totaled only 5 to 7. Clonal diversity may have been underestimated, and the donors were mostly white British, with more females than males.

This TCR was sampled from an adult in good health. The chain recombines TRBV4-3 with TRBJ2-5, with D possibly TRBD2 on 6 matching bases. The input for sequencing was peripheral blood, taken on day 0 of AZD1222 vaccination. CDR3 amino acids: CASSQDLGGKETQYF. In DNA, the CDR3 is TGCGCCAGCAGCCAAGATCTCGGGGGAAAAGAGACCCAGTACTTC.